This T cell receptor beta chain stems from a study of STAT5B mutations in CD4+ large granular lymphocyte leukemia. The study, taken as a whole, reports: No patients shared main leukemic clonotypes, though approximately 26% appeared at low frequency elsewhere. TRBV06-family usage was enriched in top patient clones (8/27) versus controls (2/35).

Deletions cut 7 bases from V and 3 bases from J, with 13 bases between. The CDR3 sequence is 13 residues long. Germline CDR1 reads MNHEY; CDR2 reads SMNVEV (reference sequence). Sequencing used immunoSEQ multiplex PCR; TCRdb keeps in-frame clones, though not all of them. The repertoire holds about 21,000 clones, with more than 65% as singletons. As to this clone: Its antigen is still unknown.

The gene calls are TRBV27 and TRBJ2-7; unclear D gene. The sequence derives from a human donor in good health. What was sequenced was CD4+ T cells from blood buffy coats. The CDR3 DNA reads as TGTGCCAGCACCCTTCCTCCACACTACGAGCAGTACTTC. Translating gives CASTLPPHYEQYF.